A selection of T cell receptor beta chains follows, all from one sample in a study of CD8 T cells in ankylosing spondylitis. Using its own MiXCR run on the 5' RACE reads, TCRdb lists one record per CDR3 protein. The sample lists 30,000 to 45,000 distinct CDR3 sequences; about 15% were seen once. Sequencing was carried out using blood. The receptors stem from a male donor with ankylosing spondylitis or in good health (not recorded which). Both conserved end residues are part of each CDR3. Each record gives: CDR3 protein, CDR3 DNA, D gene, J gene, V gene, clone size, CDR3 length. D genes are given only for firm matches. Clone size is not always given. Where it is, it says once, few, many or a class for expanded clones.

cdr3_aa: CSARDLRGSPYEQYF
cdr3_nt: TGCAGTGCTAGAGATCTCCGCGGGAGCCCCTACGAGCAGTACTTC
d_call: TRBD2
j_call: TRBJ2-7
v_call: TRBV20-1
clone_size: few
cdr3_length: 15

cdr3_aa: CASSIGQNNEQFF
cdr3_nt: TGTGCCAGTAGTATCGGCCAGAACAATGAGCAGTTCTTC
d_call: .
j_call: TRBJ2-1
v_call: TRBV19
clone_size: few
cdr3_length: 13

cdr3_aa: CASRPGRTSYNEQFF
cdr3_nt: TGCGCCAGCAGACCTGGACGAACATCCTACAATGAGCAGTTCTTC
d_call: .
j_call: TRBJ2-1
v_call: TRBV5-1
clone_size: few
cdr3_length: 15

cdr3_aa: CASSPYPRTSGKREQYF
cdr3_nt: TGTGCCAGCAGTCCATACCCCAGGACTAGCGGGAAGAGGGAGCAGTACTTC
d_call: TRBD2
j_call: TRBJ2-7
v_call: TRBV28
clone_size: few
cdr3_length: 17

cdr3_aa: CSAIESGPSGANVLTF
cdr3_nt: TGCAGTGCTATAGAGTCCGGACCCTCTGGGGCCAACGTCCTGACTTTC
d_call: .
j_call: TRBJ2-6
v_call: TRBV20-1
clone_size: few
cdr3_length: 16

cdr3_aa: CASSSEADTQYF
cdr3_nt: TGTGCCAGCAGCTCAGAGGCAGATACGCAGTATTTT
d_call: .
j_call: TRBJ2-3
v_call: TRBV7-3
clone_size: .
cdr3_length: 12

cdr3_aa: CASSSPRLPLGEKLFF
cdr3_nt: TGTGCCAGTAGTAGCCCGAGGCTTCCACTCGGGGAAAAACTGTTTTTT
d_call: .
j_call: TRBJ1-4
v_call: TRBV19
clone_size: .
cdr3_length: 16

cdr3_aa: CASSLVRSYNEQFF
cdr3_nt: TGTGCCAGCAGTTTGGTACGCTCCTACAATGAGCAGTTCTTC
d_call: .
j_call: TRBJ2-1
v_call: TRBV28
clone_size: few
cdr3_length: 14

cdr3_aa: CASSLDSSDTQYF
cdr3_nt: TGCGCCAGCAGCTTGGACTCTTCAGATACGCAGTATTTT
d_call: .
j_call: TRBJ2-3
v_call: TRBV5-1
clone_size: few
cdr3_length: 13

cdr3_aa: CASSPTGFYSGNTIYF
cdr3_nt: TGTGCCAGCAGCCCGACAGGTTTTTACTCTGGAAACACCATATATTTT
d_call: .
j_call: TRBJ1-3
v_call: TRBV14
clone_size: few
cdr3_length: 16

cdr3_aa: CASSVIDRGEAFF
cdr3_nt: TGTGCCAGCAGCGTAATAGACAGGGGTGAAGCTTTCTTT
d_call: TRBD1
j_call: TRBJ1-1
v_call: TRBV9
clone_size: .
cdr3_length: 13

cdr3_aa: CSVEEDRGHLDTQYF
cdr3_nt: TGCAGCGTTGAAGAAGACAGGGGGCATTTAGATACGCAGTATTTT
d_call: TRBD1
j_call: TRBJ2-3
v_call: TRBV29-1
clone_size: .
cdr3_length: 15

cdr3_aa: CASSPSGGNEQFF
cdr3_nt: TGTGCCAGCAGTCCAAGCGGGGGGAATGAGCAGTTCTTC
d_call: TRBD2
j_call: TRBJ2-1
v_call: TRBV27
clone_size: .
cdr3_length: 13

cdr3_aa: CASTPRLAGSEQFF
cdr3_nt: TGCGCCAGCACCCCGCGCCTAGCGGGCAGTGAGCAGTTCTTC
d_call: TRBD2
j_call: TRBJ2-1
v_call: TRBV5-1
clone_size: many
cdr3_length: 14

cdr3_aa: CASSYPGQPSYEQYF
cdr3_nt: TGTGCCAGCAGCTACCCGGGACAGCCCTCCTACGAGCAGTACTTC
d_call: TRBD1
j_call: TRBJ2-7
v_call: TRBV5-6
clone_size: few
cdr3_length: 15

cdr3_aa: CASSPDRPGGELFF
cdr3_nt: TGTGCCAGCAGTCCCGACCGACCGGGGGGGGAGCTGTTTTTT
d_call: .
j_call: TRBJ2-2
v_call: TRBV28
clone_size: .
cdr3_length: 14

cdr3_aa: CASTSRDNPYNEQFF
cdr3_nt: TGTGCCAGCACCAGTCGGGACAATCCCTACAATGAGCAGTTCTTC
d_call: .
j_call: TRBJ2-1
v_call: TRBV6-2/TRBV6-3
clone_size: few
cdr3_length: 15

cdr3_aa: CSARDKGGGNYNEQFF
cdr3_nt: TGCAGTGCTAGAGATAAAGGCGGGGGGAACTACAATGAGCAGTTCTTC
d_call: TRBD2
j_call: TRBJ2-1
v_call: TRBV20-1
clone_size: .
cdr3_length: 16

cdr3_aa: CASSPQMAGTGELFF
cdr3_nt: TGTGCCAGCAGCCCCCAAATGGCAGGCACCGGGGAGCTGTTTTTT
d_call: .
j_call: TRBJ2-2
v_call: TRBV7-3
clone_size: .
cdr3_length: 15

cdr3_aa: CASSFAPNQPQHF
cdr3_nt: TGTGCCAGCAGTTTTGCCCCCAATCAGCCCCAGCATTTT
d_call: .
j_call: TRBJ1-5
v_call: TRBV28
clone_size: .
cdr3_length: 13

cdr3_aa: CASRGTGIDTDTQYF
cdr3_nt: TGTGCCAGCCGAGGGACAGGTATCGACACAGATACGCAGTATTTT
d_call: TRBD1
j_call: TRBJ2-3
v_call: TRBV28
clone_size: few
cdr3_length: 15

cdr3_aa: CASSPRRTAANEKLFF
cdr3_nt: TGTGCCAGCTCACCACGGAGGACTGCTGCTAATGAAAAACTGTTTTTT
d_call: .
j_call: TRBJ1-4
v_call: TRBV18
clone_size: .
cdr3_length: 16

cdr3_aa: CATRLDRQPGNTIYF
cdr3_nt: TGTGCCACCCGCTTGGATCGGCAACCTGGAAACACCATATATTTT
d_call: .
j_call: TRBJ1-3
v_call: TRBV15
clone_size: many
cdr3_length: 15

cdr3_aa: CSANARGPTDTQYF
cdr3_nt: TGCAGTGCTAACGCGCGGGGCCCCACAGATACGCAGTATTTT
d_call: .
j_call: TRBJ2-3
v_call: TRBV20-1
clone_size: few
cdr3_length: 14

cdr3_aa: CASSFVPGVTNTGELFF
cdr3_nt: TGTGCCAGCAGCTTTGTCCCAGGGGTTACGAACACCGGGGAGCTGTTTTTT
d_call: .
j_call: TRBJ2-2
v_call: TRBV5-8
clone_size: .
cdr3_length: 17

cdr3_aa: CASAILHSTDTQYF
cdr3_nt: TGTGCCAGCGCGATCCTTCATAGCACAGATACGCAGTATTTT
d_call: .
j_call: TRBJ2-3
v_call: TRBV7-3
clone_size: few
cdr3_length: 14

cdr3_aa: CAIGGDGNQPQHF
cdr3_nt: TGTGCCATCGGCGGGGACGGCAATCAGCCCCAGCATTTT
d_call: .
j_call: TRBJ1-5
v_call: TRBV10-3
clone_size: .
cdr3_length: 13

cdr3_aa: CASSPPRYNEQFF
cdr3_nt: TGTGCCAGCAGTCCCCCAAGGTACAATGAGCAGTTCTTC
d_call: .
j_call: TRBJ2-1
v_call: TRBV12-3/TRBV12-4
clone_size: .
cdr3_length: 13

cdr3_aa: CASSRYEQFF
cdr3_nt: TGTGCCAGCAGTCGATATGAGCAGTTCTTC
d_call: .
j_call: TRBJ2-1
v_call: TRBV28
clone_size: few
cdr3_length: 10

cdr3_aa: CASSSLGSGYNEQFF
cdr3_nt: TGCGCCAGCAGCAGCCTCGGTAGCGGGTACAATGAGCAGTTCTTC
d_call: TRBD2
j_call: TRBJ2-1
v_call: TRBV5-1
clone_size: .
cdr3_length: 15

cdr3_aa: CASSTGQQNTEAFF
cdr3_nt: TGCGCCAGCAGCACGGGACAGCAGAACACTGAAGCTTTCTTT
d_call: TRBD1
j_call: TRBJ1-1
v_call: TRBV5-1
clone_size: few
cdr3_length: 14

cdr3_aa: CASSFLGGLRTEAFF
cdr3_nt: TGTGCCAGCAGCTTCTTAGGAGGGCTCCGCACTGAAGCTTTCTTT
d_call: .
j_call: TRBJ1-1
v_call: TRBV7-2
clone_size: few
cdr3_length: 15

cdr3_aa: CASSPQGTGYGYTF
cdr3_nt: TGTGCCAGCTCACCTCAGGGGACAGGCTATGGCTACACCTTC
d_call: TRBD1
j_call: TRBJ1-2
v_call: TRBV18
clone_size: .
cdr3_length: 14

cdr3_aa: CASSLLGVGANVLTF
cdr3_nt: TGCGCCAGCAGCTTGTTGGGGGTAGGGGCCAACGTCCTGACTTTC
d_call: .
j_call: TRBJ2-6
v_call: TRBV5-1
clone_size: .
cdr3_length: 15

cdr3_aa: CSAPRQRNNEQFF
cdr3_nt: TGCAGTGCTCCTAGACAGAGAAACAATGAGCAGTTCTTC
d_call: .
j_call: TRBJ2-1
v_call: TRBV20-1
clone_size: medium-sized
cdr3_length: 13

cdr3_aa: CASSQDWNTEAFF
cdr3_nt: TGTGCCAGCAGCCAAGACTGGAACACTGAAGCTTTCTTT
d_call: .
j_call: TRBJ1-1
v_call: TRBV7-2
clone_size: few
cdr3_length: 13

cdr3_aa: CASNLEGGLTDTQYF
cdr3_nt: TGTGCCAGCAATCTAGAGGGGGGACTCACAGATACGCAGTATTTT
d_call: .
j_call: TRBJ2-3
v_call: TRBV12-3/TRBV12-4
clone_size: few
cdr3_length: 15

cdr3_aa: CSARVAGFTTDTQYF
cdr3_nt: TGCAGTGCTAGAGTGGCGGGCTTTACCACAGATACGCAGTATTTT
d_call: .
j_call: TRBJ2-3
v_call: TRBV20-1
clone_size: few
cdr3_length: 15

cdr3_aa: CASSLGGKNQPQHF
cdr3_nt: TGTGCCAGCAGTTTAGGGGGTAAGAATCAGCCCCAGCATTTT
d_call: .
j_call: TRBJ1-5
v_call: TRBV12-3/TRBV12-4
clone_size: few
cdr3_length: 14

cdr3_aa: CASSSPSGRDTQYF
cdr3_nt: TGTGCCAGCAGCTCCCCGTCAGGGCGGGATACGCAGTATTTT
d_call: .
j_call: TRBJ2-3
v_call: TRBV5-5
clone_size: few
cdr3_length: 14

cdr3_aa: CASSFVQGGDIQYF
cdr3_nt: TGCGCCAGCAGCTTCGTACAGGGAGGGGACATTCAGTACTTC
d_call: .
j_call: TRBJ2-4
v_call: TRBV5-1
clone_size: few
cdr3_length: 14

cdr3_aa: CASLLTGELFF
cdr3_nt: TGTGCCAGCCTTCTCACCGGGGAGCTGTTTTTT
d_call: .
j_call: TRBJ2-2
v_call: TRBV18
clone_size: .
cdr3_length: 11

cdr3_aa: CASSLLYAGGKREQFF
cdr3_nt: TGCGCCAGCAGCTTGTTATATGCGGGGGGCAAAAGAGAGCAGTTCTTC
d_call: TRBD2
j_call: TRBJ2-1
v_call: TRBV5-1
clone_size: few
cdr3_length: 16

cdr3_aa: CATSRDPHRSGTQYF
cdr3_nt: TGTGCCACCAGCAGAGATCCCCATAGAAGCGGGACGCAGTATTTT
d_call: .
j_call: TRBJ2-3
v_call: TRBV15
clone_size: few
cdr3_length: 15

cdr3_aa: CASSFKVETQYF
cdr3_nt: TGTGCCAGCAGTTTTAAGGTTGAGACCCAGTACTTC
d_call: .
j_call: TRBJ2-5
v_call: TRBV12-3/TRBV12-4
clone_size: .
cdr3_length: 12

cdr3_aa: CASSLRADTGELFF
cdr3_nt: TGTGCCAGCAGCTTAAGAGCGGACACCGGGGAGCTGTTTTTT
d_call: .
j_call: TRBJ2-2
v_call: TRBV7-2
clone_size: few
cdr3_length: 14

cdr3_aa: CSAGVHQGPQHF
cdr3_nt: TGCAGTGCTGGGGTCCATCAGGGGCCCCAGCATTTT
d_call: .
j_call: TRBJ1-5
v_call: TRBV20-1
clone_size: few
cdr3_length: 12

cdr3_aa: CASSLRDADYNEQFF
cdr3_nt: TGCGCCAGCAGCTTACGGGACGCTGATTACAATGAGCAGTTCTTC
d_call: .
j_call: TRBJ2-1
v_call: TRBV5-1
clone_size: few
cdr3_length: 15

cdr3_aa: CASSLFSGATEAFF
cdr3_nt: TGTGCCAGCAGTCTGTTTTCGGGTGCCACTGAAGCTTTCTTT
d_call: .
j_call: TRBJ1-1
v_call: TRBV12-3/TRBV12-4
clone_size: .
cdr3_length: 14

cdr3_aa: CASSHGQGAEKLFF
cdr3_nt: TGTGCCAGCAGCCACGGACAGGGAGCGGAAAAACTGTTTTTT
d_call: TRBD1
j_call: TRBJ1-4
v_call: TRBV4-2
clone_size: few
cdr3_length: 14

cdr3_aa: CSADERDTGELFF
cdr3_nt: TGCAGTGCGGATGAGCGAGACACCGGGGAGCTGTTTTTT
d_call: .
j_call: TRBJ2-2
v_call: TRBV20-1
clone_size: .
cdr3_length: 13